The present entry profiles one T cell receptor beta chain with its context. CDR3 length: 15 amino acids. V gave up 3 bases and J gave up 3 bases; unmatched junction bases: 7. Looked up from germline, CDR1 is MNHNS and CDR2 is SASEGT. The sample originates from a study of blood T cell repertoires in COVID-19. Study information: Nucleic acid was either cDNA or gDNA, and it came from T cells, B-cell-depleted T cells, or PBMCs.

Original processing methods: Using reference gene primer amplification, nucleated cell counts were estimated. The method was immunoSEQ multiplex PCR; TCRdb's version includes in-frame clones alone and lacks a portion of them. V and J calls and clone size are those listed in that table; D and trimming were worked out from the DNA. The table has 120,000 to 150,000 clones, 80% to 90% seen once; the top ten hold more than 0.8%. The chain recombines TRBV6-1 with TRBJ1-2; 7 bases are a match to TRBD1. The sequenced material came from peripheral blood. The receptor was derived from a woman in her fifties or sixties with acute or convalescent COVID-19. The CDR3 DNA sequence: TGTGCCAGCAGTGAGGCGACAGGGTGGGACTATGGCTACACCTTC. Translated, it gives CASSEATGWDYGYTF.